Presented here are 3 T cell receptor beta chains from one specimen sequenced in a study of cytomegalovirus exposure and HLA in healthy donors. PCR used 60 Vbeta primers and 13 Jbeta primers. Using immunoSEQ multiplex PCR, the repertoire was profiled, and TCRdb retains in-frame clones only, with some absent. The sample shows approximately 100,000 clones, roughly 73% of them seen only once. The sequencing sample was made of PBMCs. The receptors come from a woman aged 40 to 50 in good health and CMV-seronegative.

The chain links TRBV5-1 to TRBJ2-5, with 8 nucleotides matching TRBD2. Judging by the DNA end, TRBJ2-7 fits better; the J call may be wrong. The CDR3 has 17 residues. The germline CDR1 and CDR2 sequences are SGHRS and YFSETQ. CDR3 bases: TGCGCCAGCAGCTTGGCCAAGGGAAGCGGGGGACCCTACGAGCAGTACTTC. Translated, it gives CASSLAKGSGGPYEQYF.

The CDR3 loop reads CASISPFDTEAFF. The CDR3 DNA is TGTGCCAGCATCTCTCCCTTCGACACTGAAGCTTTCTTT. The chain has TRBV6-1 and TRBJ1-1; D not resolved. This CDR3 contains 13 residues. The germline CDR1 and CDR2 sequences are MNHNS and SASEGT. V was clipped by 7 bases and J by 3 bases, with 12 bases between them.

On this clone: A read error may account for a junction end that differs from germline. The chain carries TRBV5-4 and TRBJ1-2; D is possibly TRBD1 (5 bases). Germline CDR1 reads SGHNT; CDR2 reads YYREEE (reference sequence). CDR3 size: 13 residues. The CDR3 here is CASTGGGNHGYTF. The CDR3 DNA reads TGTGCCAGCACCGGGGGGGGTAACCATGGCTACACCTTC.